This T cell receptor (beta chain) was captured in a study of vaccination and CD4 T cells after COVID-19. This clonotype was counted a single time. The antigen is unknown. Germline CDR1 reads SNHLY; CDR2 reads FYNNEI. This CDR3 spans 13 amino acids. Trimming took 7 bases from V and 3 from J, leaving 12 bases between them. Stated treatment: approximately 10-day PBMC culture with coronavirus spike peptide pools or control peptides (ViraFEST assay). An Oncomine TCR Beta short-read assay was used to sequence the DNA from cultured CD4+ T cells. TCRdb analysed the PCR reads with MiXCR anew, one entry per CDR3 protein. The sample holds over 15,000 distinct CDR3 sequences, 42% seen once.

The sample was CD4+ T cells from blood, cultured in vitro, taken before SARS-CoV-2 vaccination. The sequence was collected from a human donor who had recovered from COVID-19. This rearrangement joins TRBV2 to TRBJ1-1; D remains ambiguous. The CDR3 DNA is TGTGCCAGCACTGCGGGTGTTTACACTGAAGCTTTCTTT. This encodes CASTAGVYTEAFF.